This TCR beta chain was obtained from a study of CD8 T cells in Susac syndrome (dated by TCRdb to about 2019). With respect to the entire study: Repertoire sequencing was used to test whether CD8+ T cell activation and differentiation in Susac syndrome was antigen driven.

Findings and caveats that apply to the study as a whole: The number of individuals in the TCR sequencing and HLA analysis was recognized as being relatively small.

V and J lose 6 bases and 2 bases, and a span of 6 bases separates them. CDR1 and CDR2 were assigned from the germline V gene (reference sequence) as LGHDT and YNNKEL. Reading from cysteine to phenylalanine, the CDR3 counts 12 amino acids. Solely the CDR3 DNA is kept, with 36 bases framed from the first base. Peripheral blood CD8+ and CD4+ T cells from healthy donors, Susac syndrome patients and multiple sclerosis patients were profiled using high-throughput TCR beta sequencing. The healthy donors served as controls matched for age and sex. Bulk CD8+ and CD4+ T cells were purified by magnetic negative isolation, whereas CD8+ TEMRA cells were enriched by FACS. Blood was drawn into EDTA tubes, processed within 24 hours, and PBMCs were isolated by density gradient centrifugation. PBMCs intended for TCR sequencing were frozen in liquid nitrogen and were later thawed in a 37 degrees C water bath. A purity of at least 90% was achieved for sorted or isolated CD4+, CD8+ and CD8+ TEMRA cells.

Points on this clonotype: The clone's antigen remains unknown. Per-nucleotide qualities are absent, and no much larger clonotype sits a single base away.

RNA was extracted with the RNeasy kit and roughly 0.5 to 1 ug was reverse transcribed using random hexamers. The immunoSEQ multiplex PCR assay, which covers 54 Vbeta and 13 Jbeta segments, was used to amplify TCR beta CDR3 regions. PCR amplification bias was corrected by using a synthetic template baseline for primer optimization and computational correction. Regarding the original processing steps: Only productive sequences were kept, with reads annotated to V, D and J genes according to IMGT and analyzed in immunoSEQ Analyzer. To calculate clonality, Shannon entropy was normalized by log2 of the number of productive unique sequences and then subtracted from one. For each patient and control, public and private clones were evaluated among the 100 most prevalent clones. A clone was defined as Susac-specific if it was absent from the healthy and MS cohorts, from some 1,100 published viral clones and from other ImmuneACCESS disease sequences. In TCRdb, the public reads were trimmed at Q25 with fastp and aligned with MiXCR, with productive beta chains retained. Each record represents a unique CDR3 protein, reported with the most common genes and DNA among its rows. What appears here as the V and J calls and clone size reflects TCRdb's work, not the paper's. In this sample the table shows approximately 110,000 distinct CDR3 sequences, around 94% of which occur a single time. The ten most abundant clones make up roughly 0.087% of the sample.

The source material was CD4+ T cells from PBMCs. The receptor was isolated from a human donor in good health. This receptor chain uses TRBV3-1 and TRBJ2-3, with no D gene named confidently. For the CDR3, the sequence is CASRATTDTQYF. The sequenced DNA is TGTGCCAGCAGGGCGACCACAGATACGCAGTATTTT.